These 4 T cell receptor beta chains originate from one sample sequenced in a study of control samples from healthy donors and cancer patients. Method: immunoSEQ multiplex PCR; TCRdb's copy keeps in-frame clones and lacks some. Altogether about 150,000 clones are present, 93% being singletons, with the ten largest covering around 2.5%. The sample consisted of blood. The receptors stem from a man aged 45-65 years in good health.

This clone was seen only once. V gene TRBV7-2 combines with J gene TRBJ1-6; D might be TRBD1 (5 bases). V lost 1 base, J lost 7 bases, and 8 bases lay in between. Germline V gene lookup returns CDR1 SGHTA and CDR2 FQGNSA. This CDR3 is built from 14 residues. The CDR3 bases are TGTGCCAGCAGCTTAGTAGGGACCAATTCACCCCTCCACTTT. Residues: CASSLVGTNSPLHF.

The rearrangement links TRBV10-3 to TRBJ1-1; weak D call: TRBD1 (6 bases). Germline V gives CDR1 ENHRY, CDR2 SYGVKD. Trimming stripped 11 bases from V and 3 bases from J, with 10 bases between. The CDR3 consists of 11 residues. In nucleotides, the CDR3 is TGTGCCGTCAACAGGGACACTGAAGCTTTCTTT. Protein product: CAVNRDTEAFF.

The rearrangement joins TRBV13 to TRBJ2-7; D gene unclear. V gave up 2 bases and J gave up 5 bases, with 13 bases separating them. The CDR3 extends over 14 amino acids. The germline V gene encodes CDR1 PRHDT and CDR2 FYEKMQ (reference sequence). CDR3 nucleotide sequence: TGTGCCAGCAGCTTATCAGGTCCGGCGAACGAGCAGTACTTC. It is translated as CASSLSGPANEQYF.

The rearrangement uses TRBV5-1 and TRBJ1-2, with a tentative D call TRBD1 (6 bases). The CDR3 spans 14 residues. V lost 0 bases and J 1 base, leaving 7 bases between the germline ends. Germline V lookup: CDR1 SGHRS, CDR2 YFSETQ. CDR3 nucleotides: TGCGCCAGCAGCTTGGGACAGGTTAACTATGGCTACACCTTC. Protein sequence: CASSLGQVNYGYTF. Together with reference TRBV5-1 and TRBJ1-2, the CDR3 gives the full variable domain: KAGVTQTPRYLIKTRGQQVTLSCSPISGHRSVSWYQQTPGQGLQFLFEYFSETQRNKGNFPGRFSGRQFSNSRSEMNVSTLELGDSALYLCASSLGQVNYGYTFGSGTRLTVV.